Described below is a single T cell receptor beta chain sequence and its context. Some clones are missing from TCRdb's copy, which holds only in-frame ones; the method was immunoSEQ multiplex PCR. This sample carries 65,000 to 85,000 clones, roughly 92% of them seen once, and the ten largest clones take more than 1.4%. This entry belongs to a study of T cell changes during pregnancy in multiple sclerosis. With 10 bases clipped from V and 6 bases from J, the junction kept 7 bases outside the gene matches. The length of the CDR3 is 13 residues. In germline, CDR1 is SNHLY, CDR2 FYNNEI. The chain links TRBV2 to TRBJ2-7, with 12 bases aligning to TRBD1. This clonotype was sampled from a female donor with multiple sclerosis, enrolled in a pregnancy study. The specimen was peripheral blood, collected in the second trimester of pregnancy. CDR3 coding DNA: TGTGCCACAACCGGGACAGGGGGCGGCGAGCAGTACTTC. Protein sequence: CATTGTGGGEQYF.